The rows below give T cell receptor beta chains drawn from one sample of a study of cytomegalovirus exposure and HLA in healthy donors. Sequencing was performed with immunoSEQ multiplex PCR; in TCRdb, only in-frame clones are kept and a portion is missing. The repertoire holds approximately 150,000 clones, around 79% seen once, with around 6.1% in the top ten. Material for sequencing was PBMCs. Receptors were obtained from a man aged 25-45 years in good health and CMV-seropositive. Both conserved end residues are part of each CDR3. D genes are given only for firm matches. For some rows the clone size is stated as once, few or many, or as a class when expanded; others skip it.

J gene: TRBJ1-2; D gene: TRBD1; V gene: TRBV7-2; CDR3 length: 16; clone size: NA; CDR3 DNA: TGTGCCAGCAGCTTAGCGGGTACAGGGGCGCCCTATGGCTACACCTTC; CDR3 protein: CASSLAGTGAPYGYTF
J gene: TRBJ1-5; D gene: NA; V gene: TRBV30; CDR3 length: 14; clone size: NA; CDR3 DNA: TGTGCCTGGAGTAGGGGGGGGAGCAATCAGCCCCAGCATTTT; CDR3 protein: CAWSRGGSNQPQHF
J gene: TRBJ2-3; D gene: TRBD1; V gene: TRBV30; CDR3 length: 15; clone size: NA; CDR3 DNA: TGTGCCTGGGGTGGACAGGGGATAAACACAGATACGCAGTATTTT; CDR3 protein: CAWGGQGINTDTQYF
J gene: TRBJ2-1; D gene: TRBD2; V gene: TRBV5-1; CDR3 length: 15; clone size: NA; CDR3 DNA: TGCGCCAGCAGCTTGGGGCTAGCGGGAGTCTATGAGCAGTTCTTC; CDR3 protein: CASSLGLAGVYEQFF
J gene: TRBJ2-7; D gene: TRBD1; V gene: TRBV28; CDR3 length: 15; clone size: few; CDR3 DNA: TGTGCCAGCAGTTTTGGCGGACAGGGTATCGCCGAGCAGTACTTC; CDR3 protein: CASSFGGQGIAEQYF
J gene: TRBJ2-7; D gene: NA; V gene: TRBV28; CDR3 length: 17; clone size: few; CDR3 DNA: TGTGCCAGCAGTTTATATAGTAGGAGACAGGTCGGTTACGAGCAGTACTTC; CDR3 protein: CASSLYSRRQVGYEQYF
J gene: TRBJ2-7; D gene: NA; V gene: TRBV29-1; CDR3 length: 11; clone size: NA; CDR3 DNA: TGCAGCGTAGGGGTATGGGACGAGCAGTACTTC; CDR3 protein: CSVGVWDEQYF
J gene: TRBJ2-7; D gene: TRBD2; V gene: TRBV5-4; CDR3 length: 15; clone size: once; CDR3 DNA: TGTGCCAGCAGCGACGGACTAGCGGGAGTTTACGAGCAGTACTTC; CDR3 protein: CASSDGLAGVYEQYF
J gene: TRBJ2-1; D gene: TRBD1; V gene: TRBV6-1; CDR3 length: 16; clone size: NA; CDR3 DNA: TGTGCCAGCAGTGTCCTCCGGGACAGGGGGCGCGGTGAGCAGTTCTTC; CDR3 protein: CASSVLRDRGRGEQFF
J gene: TRBJ2-5; D gene: TRBD2; V gene: TRBV2; CDR3 length: 14; clone size: NA; CDR3 DNA: TGTGCCAGCAGTCCCCGGGTGGGGGGGGAGACCCAGTACTTC; CDR3 protein: CASSPRVGGETQYF
J gene: TRBJ2-3; D gene: NA; V gene: TRBV5-6; CDR3 length: 12; clone size: NA; CDR3 DNA: TGTGCCAGCAGCTTGCCTAGTTTGGCGCAGTATTTT; CDR3 protein: CASSLPSLAQYF
J gene: TRBJ1-3; D gene: NA; V gene: TRBV19; CDR3 length: 16; clone size: NA; CDR3 DNA: TGTGCCAGTACTCCGGAGCAGCGGATCAGGGGAAACACCATATATTTT; CDR3 protein: CASTPEQRIRGNTIYF
J gene: TRBJ2-2; D gene: TRBD2; V gene: TRBV7-9; CDR3 length: 15; clone size: NA; CDR3 DNA: TGTGCCAGCATCCTAGCGGGGAGGAACACCGGGGAGCTGTTTTTT; CDR3 protein: CASILAGRNTGELFF
J gene: TRBJ2-1; D gene: TRBD2; V gene: TRBV14; CDR3 length: 18; clone size: NA; CDR3 DNA: TGTGCCAGCAGCCGAGGGACTATTTTTCAGCGCCTGTTCAATGAGCAGTTCTTC; CDR3 protein: CASSRGTIFQRLFNEQFF
J gene: TRBJ2-5; D gene: TRBD2; V gene: TRBV7-2; CDR3 length: 15; clone size: NA; CDR3 DNA: TGTGCCAGCAGTAACCGGCTAGCGGGGGGCCCGACCCAGTACTTC; CDR3 protein: CASSNRLAGGPTQYF
J gene: TRBJ2-3; D gene: TRBD1; V gene: TRBV7-9; CDR3 length: 17; clone size: NA; CDR3 DNA: TGTGCCAGCAGCTCGACCGGGACAGTTTCTAGCACAGATACGCAGTATTTT; CDR3 protein: CASSSTGTVSSTDTQYF
J gene: TRBJ1-6; D gene: NA; V gene: TRBV6-5; CDR3 length: 14; clone size: NA; CDR3 DNA: TGTGCCAGCAGCCCCGGTTCCCTCCCTTCACCCCTCCACTTT; CDR3 protein: CASSPGSLPSPLHF
J gene: TRBJ2-1; D gene: TRBD1; V gene: TRBV2; CDR3 length: 15; clone size: once; CDR3 DNA: TGTGCCAGCATGGTGGACAGGCCGTCCTACAATGAGCAGTTCTTC; CDR3 protein: CASMVDRPSYNEQFF